These T cell receptor beta chains were read from a single sample in a study of T cells in Graves' hyperthyroidism and ophthalmopathy. TCRdb re-derived calls from the multiplex PCR reads in MiXCR, one entry per CDR3 protein. The sample lists some 690,000 distinct CDR3 sequences, 15% to 20% occurring once. The sample taken for sequencing was blood. The origin of the receptors is a man aged 45-65 years with Graves' hyperthyroidism. Both conserved end residues are part of each CDR3. The D gene is left open where the match is weak. Clone sizes are given selectively: once, few, many, or a class where the clone is expanded.

>TRBD1|TRBV7-9|many|TRBJ1-2
TGTGCCAGCAGCTTTGGACAGGGAGGGTATGGCTACACCTTC
CASSFGQGGYGYTF
>-|TRBV11-1|many|TRBJ2-1
TGTGCCAGCAGCTTAGAACTAGCAAGTAACAATGAGCAGTTCTTC
CASSLELASNNEQFF
>TRBD1|TRBV9|many|TRBJ2-2
TGTGCCAGCAGCGGGAGGGACAGGGAGAACACCGGGGAGCTGTTTTTT
CASSGRDRENTGELFF
>-|TRBV28|many|TRBJ1-1
TGTGCCAGCAGTCCTCCGTTAGTGAACACTGAAGCTTTCTTT
CASSPPLVNTEAFF
>-|TRBV7-6|few|TRBJ1-1
TGTGCCAGCAGCTTAGTTCCGCTGGGACAGAACACTGAAGCTTTCTTT
CASSLVPLGQNTEAFF
>TRBD2|TRBV6-2/TRBV6-3|many|TRBJ2-7
TGTGCCAGCAGTTACTCGCTCTCGACTAGCGGGTCCTACGAGCAGTACTTC
CASSYSLSTSGSYEQYF
>-|TRBV2|many|TRBJ2-3
TGTGCCAGCATGGAATACAACACAGATACGCAGTATTTT
CASMEYNTDTQYF
>-|TRBV30|many|TRBJ1-1
TGTGCCTGGAGGGTGAGGCAGTCCATGAACACTGAAGCTTTCTTT
CAWRVRQSMNTEAFF
>-|TRBV6-1|many|TRBJ2-1
TGTGCCAGCAGTTACCGTCCCTACAATGAGCAGTTCTTC
CASSYRPYNEQFF
>TRBD2|TRBV7-2|few|TRBJ2-3
TGTGCCAGCAGCTTAACGGGGGGAGGGTGGGAAGATACGCAGTATTTT
CASSLTGGGWEDTQYF
>TRBD1|TRBV20-1|-|TRBJ2-7
TGCAGTGCCCGGTGGTACAGGGGGCGCAGATACGAGCAGTACTTC
CSARWYRGRRYEQYF
>TRBD2|TRBV6-1|-|TRBJ2-5
TGTGCCAGCAGTAACGGCGGGGGGGAGACCCAGTACTTC
CASSNGGGETQYF
>-|TRBV7-3|many|TRBJ2-7
TGTGCCAGCAGCCCAACGTCGGGCGGTTCCTACGAGCAGTACTTC
CASSPTSGGSYEQYF
>-|TRBV2|-|TRBJ1-2
TGTGCCAGCAGTGAGAGGGGGAGCGGCTACACCTTC
CASSERGSGYTF
>TRBD1|TRBV20-1|many|TRBJ1-1
TGCAGTGTCCCGGTATTGACAGGGGGCACTGAAGCTTTCTTT
CSVPVLTGGTEAFF